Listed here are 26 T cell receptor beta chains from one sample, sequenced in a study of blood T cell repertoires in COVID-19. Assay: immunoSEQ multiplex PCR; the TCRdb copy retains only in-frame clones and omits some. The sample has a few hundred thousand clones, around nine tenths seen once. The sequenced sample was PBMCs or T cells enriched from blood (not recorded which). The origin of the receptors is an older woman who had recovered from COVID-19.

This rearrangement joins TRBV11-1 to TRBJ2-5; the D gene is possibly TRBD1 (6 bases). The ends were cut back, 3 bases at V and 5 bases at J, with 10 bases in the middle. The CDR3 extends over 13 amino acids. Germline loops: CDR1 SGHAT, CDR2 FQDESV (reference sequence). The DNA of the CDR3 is TGTGCCAGCAGCTTTACAGGGAAGGAGACCCAGTACTTC. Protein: CASSFTGKETQYF.

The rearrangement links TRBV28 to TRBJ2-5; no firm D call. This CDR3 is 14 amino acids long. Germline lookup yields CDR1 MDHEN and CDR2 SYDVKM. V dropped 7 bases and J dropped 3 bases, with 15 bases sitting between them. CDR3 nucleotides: TGTGCCAGCAACTCCCTGCTAGGCGAAGAGACCCAGTACTTC. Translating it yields CASNSLLGEETQYF.

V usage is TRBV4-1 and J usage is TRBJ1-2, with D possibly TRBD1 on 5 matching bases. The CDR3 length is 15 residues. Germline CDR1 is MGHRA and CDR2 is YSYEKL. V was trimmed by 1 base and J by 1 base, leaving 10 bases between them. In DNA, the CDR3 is TGCGCCAGCAGCCAAGGGCAAGGGGATAACTATGGCTACACCTTC. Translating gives CASSQGQGDNYGYTF.

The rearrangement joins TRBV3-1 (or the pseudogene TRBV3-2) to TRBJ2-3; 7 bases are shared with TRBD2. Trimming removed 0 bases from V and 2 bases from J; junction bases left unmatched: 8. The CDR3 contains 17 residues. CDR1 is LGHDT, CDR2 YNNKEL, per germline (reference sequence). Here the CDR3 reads CASSQDLGGSYTDTQYF. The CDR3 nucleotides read TGTGCCAGCAGCCAAGATCTGGGCGGGAGCTACACAGATACGCAGTATTTT.

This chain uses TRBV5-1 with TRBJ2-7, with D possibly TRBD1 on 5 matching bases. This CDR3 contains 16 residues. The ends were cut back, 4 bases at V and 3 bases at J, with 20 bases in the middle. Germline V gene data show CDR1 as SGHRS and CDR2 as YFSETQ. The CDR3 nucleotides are TGCGCCAGCAGCGTGACAGTGTTAGGCCAAAACTACGAGCAGTACTTC. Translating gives CASSVTVLGQNYEQYF.

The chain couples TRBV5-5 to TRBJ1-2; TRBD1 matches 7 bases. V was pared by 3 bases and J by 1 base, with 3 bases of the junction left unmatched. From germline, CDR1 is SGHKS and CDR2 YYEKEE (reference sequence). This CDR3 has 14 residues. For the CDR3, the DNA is TGTGCCAGCAGCTGGGACAGTATTAACTATGGCTACACCTTC. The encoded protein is CASSWDSINYGYTF.

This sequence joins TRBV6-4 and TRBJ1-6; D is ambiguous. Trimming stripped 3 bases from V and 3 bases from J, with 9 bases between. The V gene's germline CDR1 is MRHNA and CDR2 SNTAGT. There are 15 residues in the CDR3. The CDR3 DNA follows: TGTGCCAGCAGTGAAGCGGAAGGCTATAATTCACCCCTCCACTTT. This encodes CASSEAEGYNSPLHF.

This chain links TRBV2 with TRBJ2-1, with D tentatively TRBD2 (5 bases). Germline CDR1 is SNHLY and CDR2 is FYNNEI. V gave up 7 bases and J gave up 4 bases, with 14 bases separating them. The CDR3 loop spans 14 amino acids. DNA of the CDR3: TGTGCCAGCACGCGGGTCCAGTCATACAATGAGCAGTTCTTC. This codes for CASTRVQSYNEQFF.

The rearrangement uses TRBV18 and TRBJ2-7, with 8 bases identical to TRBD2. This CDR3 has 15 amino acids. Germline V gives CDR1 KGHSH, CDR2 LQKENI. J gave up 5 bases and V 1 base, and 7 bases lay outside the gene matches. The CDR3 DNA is TGTGCCAGCTCACCACGTTCTGGTAGCGGGGACGAGCAGTACTTC. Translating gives CASSPRSGSGDEQYF. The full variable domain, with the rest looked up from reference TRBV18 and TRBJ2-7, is NAGVMQNPRHLVRRRGQEARLRCSPMKGHSHVYWYRQLPEEGLKFMVYLQKENIIDESGMPKERFSAEFPKEGPSILRIQQVVRGDSAAYFCASSPRSGSGDEQYFGPGTRLTVT.

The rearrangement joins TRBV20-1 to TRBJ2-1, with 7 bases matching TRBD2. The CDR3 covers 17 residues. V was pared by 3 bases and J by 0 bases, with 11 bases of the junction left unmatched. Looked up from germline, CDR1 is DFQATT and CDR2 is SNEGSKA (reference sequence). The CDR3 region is CSASSGFKESSYNEQFF. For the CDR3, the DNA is TGCAGTGCTAGTAGCGGGTTTAAGGAAAGCTCCTACAATGAGCAGTTCTTC.

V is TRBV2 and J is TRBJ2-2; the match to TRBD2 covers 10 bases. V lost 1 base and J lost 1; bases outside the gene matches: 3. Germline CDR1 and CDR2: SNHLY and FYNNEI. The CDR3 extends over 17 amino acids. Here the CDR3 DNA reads TGTGCCAGCAGTGAAGGGGCTAGCGGGGGGAACACCGGGGAGCTGTTTTTT. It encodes CASSEGASGGNTGELFF. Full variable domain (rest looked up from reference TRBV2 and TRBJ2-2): EPEVTQTPSHQVTQMGQEVILRCVPISNHLYFYWYRQILGQKVEFLVSFYNNEISEKSEIFDDQFSVERPDGSNFTLKIRSTKLEDSAMYFCASSEGASGGNTGELFFGEGSRLTVL.

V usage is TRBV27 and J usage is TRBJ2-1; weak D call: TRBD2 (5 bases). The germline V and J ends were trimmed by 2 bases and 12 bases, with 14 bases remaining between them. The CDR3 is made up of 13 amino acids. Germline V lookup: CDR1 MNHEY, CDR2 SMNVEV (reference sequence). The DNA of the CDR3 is TGTGCCAGCAGTTTACTGTCTAGCCGGGGGCAGTTCTTC. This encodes CASSLLSSRGQFF.

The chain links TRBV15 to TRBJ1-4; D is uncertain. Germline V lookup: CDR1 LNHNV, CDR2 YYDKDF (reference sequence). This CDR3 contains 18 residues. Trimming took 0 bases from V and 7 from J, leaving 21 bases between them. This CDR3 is CATSRDQSNGVWGEKLFF. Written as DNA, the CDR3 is TGTGCCACCAGCAGAGATCAAAGTAACGGGGTGTGGGGTGAAAAACTGTTTTTT.

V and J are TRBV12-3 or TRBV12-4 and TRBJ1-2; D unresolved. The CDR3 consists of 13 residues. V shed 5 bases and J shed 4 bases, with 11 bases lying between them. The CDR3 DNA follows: TGTGCCAGCAGTACCCGGTCGTTCTATGGCTACACCTTC. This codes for CASSTRSFYGYTF.

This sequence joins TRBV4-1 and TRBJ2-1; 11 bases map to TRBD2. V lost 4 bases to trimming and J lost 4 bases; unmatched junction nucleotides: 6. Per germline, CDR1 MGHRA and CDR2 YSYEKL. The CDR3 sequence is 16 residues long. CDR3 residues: CASSLSTSGIYNEQFF. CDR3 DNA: TGCGCCAGCAGCCTATCGACTAGCGGGATATACAATGAGCAGTTCTTC.

The CDR3, as DNA: TGTGCCAGCTCACAGGGACAGCATTACACAGATACGCAGTATTTT. Translation gives CASSQGQHYTDTQYF. The chain carries TRBV18 and TRBJ2-3; 7 bases line up with TRBD1. The length of the CDR3 is 15 residues. Unmatched junction bases numbered 6, after V lost 4 bases and J lost 2 bases. In germline, CDR1 is KGHSH, CDR2 LQKENI.

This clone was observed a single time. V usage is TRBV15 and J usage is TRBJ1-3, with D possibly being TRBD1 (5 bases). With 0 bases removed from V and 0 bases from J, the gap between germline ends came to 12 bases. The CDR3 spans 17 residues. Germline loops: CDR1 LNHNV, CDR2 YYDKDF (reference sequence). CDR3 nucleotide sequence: TGTGCCACCAGCAGAGATAGGGGCAGGAGCTCTGGAAACACCATATATTTT. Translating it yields CATSRDRGRSSGNTIYF.

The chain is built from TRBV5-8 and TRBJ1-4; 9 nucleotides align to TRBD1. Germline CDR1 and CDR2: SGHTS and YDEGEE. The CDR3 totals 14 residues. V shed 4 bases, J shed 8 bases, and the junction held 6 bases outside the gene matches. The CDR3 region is CASSEQGAWEKLFF. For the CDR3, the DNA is TGTGCCAGCAGCGAACAGGGGGCGTGGGAAAAACTGTTTTTT. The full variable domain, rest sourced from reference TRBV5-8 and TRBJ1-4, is EAGVTQSPTHLIKTRGQQATLRCSPISGHTSVYWYQQALGLGLQFLLWYDEGEERNRGNFPPRFSGRQFPNYSSELNVNALELEDSALYLCASSEQGAWEKLFFGSGTQLSVL.

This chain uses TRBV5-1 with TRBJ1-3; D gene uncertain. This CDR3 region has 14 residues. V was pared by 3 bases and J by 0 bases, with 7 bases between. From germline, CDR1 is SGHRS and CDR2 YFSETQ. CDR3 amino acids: CASSSSSSGNTIYF. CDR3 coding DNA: TGCGCCAGCAGCTCCTCCAGCTCTGGAAACACCATATATTTT. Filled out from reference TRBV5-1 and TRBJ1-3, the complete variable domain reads KAGVTQTPRYLIKTRGQQVTLSCSPISGHRSVSWYQQTPGQGLQFLFEYFSETQRNKGNFPGRFSGRQFSNSRSEMNVSTLELGDSALYLCASSSSSSGNTIYFGEGSWLTVV.

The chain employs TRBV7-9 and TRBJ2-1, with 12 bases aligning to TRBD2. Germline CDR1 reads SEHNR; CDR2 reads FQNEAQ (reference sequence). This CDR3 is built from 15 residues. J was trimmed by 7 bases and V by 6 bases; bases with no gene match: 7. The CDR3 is CASSYSSGGVNEQFF. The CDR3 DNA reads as TGTGCCAGCAGTTACTCTAGCGGGGGGGTGAATGAGCAGTTCTTC.

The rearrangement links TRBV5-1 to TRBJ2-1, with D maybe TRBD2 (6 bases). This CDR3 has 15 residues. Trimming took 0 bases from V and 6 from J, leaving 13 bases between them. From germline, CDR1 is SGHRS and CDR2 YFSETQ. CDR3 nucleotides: TGCGCCAGCAGCTTGGTAACGGGAGCCGGCAATGAGCAGTTCTTC. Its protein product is CASSLVTGAGNEQFF.

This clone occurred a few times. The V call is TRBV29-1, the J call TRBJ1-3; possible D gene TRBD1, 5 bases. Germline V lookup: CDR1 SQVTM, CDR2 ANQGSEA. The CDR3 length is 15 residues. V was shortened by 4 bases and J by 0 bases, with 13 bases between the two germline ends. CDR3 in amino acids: CSVVQGSNSGNTIYF. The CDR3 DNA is TGCAGCGTTGTCCAGGGATCCAACTCTGGAAACACCATATATTTT.

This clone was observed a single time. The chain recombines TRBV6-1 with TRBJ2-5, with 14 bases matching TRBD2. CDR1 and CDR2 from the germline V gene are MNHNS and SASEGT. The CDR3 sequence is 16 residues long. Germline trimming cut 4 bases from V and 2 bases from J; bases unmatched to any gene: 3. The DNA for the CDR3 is TGTGCCAGCAGTGTGGGACTAGCGGGAGCACAAGAGACCCAGTACTTC. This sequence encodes CASSVGLAGAQETQYF.

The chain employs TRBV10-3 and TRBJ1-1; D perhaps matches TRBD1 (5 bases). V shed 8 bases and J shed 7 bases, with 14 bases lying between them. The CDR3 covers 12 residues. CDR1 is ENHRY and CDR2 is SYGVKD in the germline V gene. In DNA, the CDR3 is TGTGCCATCTCTCGGACAACCTATGAAGCTTTCTTT. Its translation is CAISRTTYEAFF.

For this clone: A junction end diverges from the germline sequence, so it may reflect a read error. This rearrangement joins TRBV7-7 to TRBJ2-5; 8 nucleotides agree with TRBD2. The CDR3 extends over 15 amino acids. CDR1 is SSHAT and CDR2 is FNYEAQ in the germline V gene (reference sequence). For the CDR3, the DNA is TGTGCTAGCAGCTCGGGACTAGGGCTCCGGGAGACCCAGTACTTC. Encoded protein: CASSSGLGLRETQYF.

The CDR3 protein is CASRRGSSYEQYF. As DNA, the CDR3 is TGTGCCAGCAGGAGGGGGAGCTCCTACGAGCAGTACTTC. V and J are TRBV12-3 or TRBV12-4 and TRBJ2-7; the D gene is possibly TRBD1 (6 bases). The CDR3 runs to 13 residues. Trimming removed 6 bases at V and 0 bases at J, with 9 bases between.